The TCR beta chain described here comes from a study of human T cells and chemical hapten exposure. General study findings and limits: Counts of expanded TCRs (at PT1) showed a positive correlation with patch test score. Expanded TCRs produced significantly more large CDR3 similarity clusters than controls did. Sensitization with DPC brought no change to TCRs above 1 in 1000 in frequency.

TCRdb re-analysed the RACE reads in MiXCR, keeping a single row per CDR3 protein. The sample has fewer than 300,000 distinct CDR3 sequences, more than 6.5% seen once. Time point denoted: pre-sensitization, week 0. This sample's treatment: therapeutic diphenylcyclopropenone sensitization with weekly scalp DPC. The germline V gene encodes CDR1 DFQATT and CDR2 SNEGSKA (reference sequence). CDR3 length: 14 amino acids. Trimming cost V 6 bases and J 0 bases; bases outside gene matches: 6. This clonotype was seen many times. As yet, its antigen is unknown. The sequence was collected from a woman aged 35 to 49 with alopecia areata. Some clones in this sample may be carry-over from other donors' samples. This rearrangement joins TRBV20-1 to TRBJ1-1, with 8 nucleotides matching TRBD1. The sequencing here drew on whole blood, taken in connection with sensitization to the hapten diphenylcyclopropenone (DPC). As DNA, the CDR3 is TGCAGTGCAACGACAGGGGCTATGAACACTGAAGCTTTCTTT. Its protein is CSATTGAMNTEAFF.